Sequencing of this TCR beta chain was carried out in a study of Ad26.COV2.S vaccination and SARS-CoV-2 variants. Overall study results and limits: Whether participants received vaccine or placebo, their non-spike TCR breadth was similar. The authors reported substantial breadth in spike-specific CD8+ and CD4+ T cell responses after vaccination.

Using immunoSEQ multiplex PCR, the repertoire was profiled, and TCRdb retains in-frame clones only, with some absent. The sample has approximately 400,000 clones; more than 75% are singletons. The germline CDR1 and CDR2 sequences are SGHNT and YYREEE (reference sequence). Trimming took 2 bases from V and 1 from J, leaving 12 bases between them. This CDR3 is built from 16 residues. As to treatment: roughly 18 received Ad26.COV2.S at low or high dose, single or two shots; about 5 received placebo; per-sample allocation not given. All samples were drawn on day 63, counting from the first vaccine or placebo injection. This person who donated was an adult of 18-55 years in Boston. Concerning this clone itself: No antigen is known for it.

This chain uses TRBV5-4 with TRBJ2-2, with TRBD1 as a possible D gene (5 bases). Source: peripheral blood, taken in a trial of Ad26.COV2.S vaccine versus placebo. The clonotype comes from a person aged 18-65 years who received the Ad26.COV2.S COVID-19 vaccine or a placebo. CDR3 region: CASSFGASLNTGELFF. In nucleotides, the CDR3 is TGTGCCAGCAGCTTTGGGGCCTCCCTGAACACCGGGGAGCTGTTTTTT.